The source of this TCR beta chain is a study of response to subunit inactivated influenza vaccine. This clonotype was recorded at least ten times. Its antigen is as yet unknown. Study observations and caveats: The study's authors posited that every seasonal influenza vaccination enlists few new T cells.

CDR1 is MNHNS, CDR2 SASEGT, per germline. The CDR3 extends over 15 amino acids. Losses at the gene ends were 3 bases for V and 1 base for J; bases not matched to a gene: 4. MiXCR was run by TCRdb on the RT-PCR reads, yielding one entry per CDR3 protein. The table records around 650,000 distinct CDR3 sequences, approximately 15% of them present only once. The TCR was taken from a man aged 45-65 years who received an inactivated influenza vaccine. Specimen: PBMCs from blood, collected 11 to 12 days after vaccination. J is TRBJ2-3 and V is TRBV6-1; 7 bases agree with TRBD2. This chain's CDR3 is CASSETSPGTDTQYF. As DNA, the CDR3 is TGTGCCAGCAGTGAGACTAGCCCCGGCACAGATACGCAGTATTTT.